This paragraph covers one T cell receptor beta chain sequence. The same CDR3 can be traced to other DNA sequences in this sample. The sample originates from a study of blood T cell repertoires in COVID-19. For the study at large: The origin of the acute and convalescent COVID-19 samples was the United States, Italy and Spain. PBMCs, B-cell-depleted T cells, or T cells were the source of the cDNA or gDNA that made up the material.

The authors' processing: Estimated nucleated cell counts came from reference gene primer amplification. The table came from immunoSEQ multiplex PCR; TCRdb's copy has only in-frame clones and leaves some out. D and trimming come from the DNA, and the V and J calls and clone size come from that table. This sample has roughly 120,000 clones, with about three quarters found just once. Germline lookup yields CDR1 SGHNT and CDR2 YENEEA. The CDR3 length is 15 residues. J lost 0 bases, V lost 5 bases, and 3 bases had no gene match. The rearrangement joins TRBV11-3 to TRBJ2-1; 8 bases match TRBD1. Source material: peripheral blood. The origin of this receptor is a woman aged 80 or older with active or convalescent COVID-19. The CDR3 bases are TGTGCCAGCAGCCGAGGACAGGGCTCCTACAATGAGCAGTTCTTC. As protein: CASSRGQGSYNEQFF.